The rows below give T cell receptor beta chains drawn from one sample of a study of post-analysis software for immune sequencing data. Via MiXCR, TCRdb re-called the PCR reads, giving one row per CDR3 protein. The table lists approximately 570,000 distinct CDR3 sequences, 44% of them singletons, with roughly 1.8% in the top ten. Specimen: blood. The source is a girl between 5 and 17 years old with multiple sclerosis. Both conserved end residues are trimmed from each CDR3.

ATGREAPGYGYT	TRBV15	TRBJ1-2
SAREGGVNQPQH	TRBV20-1	TRBJ1-5
AISEKRNYGYT	TRBV10-3	TRBJ1-2
SVALRTGFYEQY	TRBV29-1	TRBJ2-7
ASSPAGGFEKLF	TRBV4-1	TRBJ1-4
ASSLPLAGLQETQY	TRBV5-1	TRBJ2-5
ASSSQAAYEQY	TRBV5-1	TRBJ2-7
ASSFTSGSYEQY	TRBV7-2	TRBJ2-7
ASSQDMTSYEQY	TRBV3-1	TRBJ2-7
ASSLGLAGSADTQY	TRBV5-1	TRBJ2-3
ASSQGVRGEGRTQY	TRBV4-1	TRBJ2-5
ASSSAGANSNQPQH	TRBV12-3/TRBV12-4	TRBJ1-5
SVSRALTNTEAF	TRBV29-1	TRBJ1-1
ASSIRDWVGETQY	TRBV13	NA
ASSLKLGTANTGELF	TRBV5-1	TRBJ2-2
ASSLRRQTRY	TRBV7-2	TRBJ2-7
ASSRGPASYEQY	TRBV7-3	TRBJ2-7
ASTEGDSPLH	TRBV13	TRBJ1-6
ASSQTVSSYNEQY	TRBV12-3/TRBV12-4	TRBJ2-7
ASSPVGTGLSYEQY	TRBV12-3/TRBV12-4	TRBJ2-7
SVLDYEQY	TRBV29-1	TRBJ2-7
SAGGVAGSSYNEQF	TRBV20-1	TRBJ2-1
ASSLVGGTYQPQH	TRBV5-1	TRBJ1-5
ATSDSQRRSTDTQY	TRBV24-1	TRBJ2-3
ASSLGVEVRPYEQY	TRBV5-1	TRBJ2-7
ASSLVYQETQY	TRBV5-1	TRBJ2-5
ASTILAGDNEQF	TRBV12-3/TRBV12-4	TRBJ2-1
SARDWQGDNEQF	TRBV20-1	TRBJ2-1
AGSELGNGYT	TRBV6-1	TRBJ1-2
ASSTAFLRGNEQY	TRBV5-6	NA
ASSSGLQETQY	TRBV7-2	TRBJ2-5
ASSFGGFIANVLT	TRBV7-9	TRBJ2-6
ASSVPPGQSETQY	TRBV7-2	TRBJ2-5
ASSLPRHSYEQY	TRBV28	TRBJ2-7
ASSDETETQY	TRBV12-3/TRBV12-4	NA
ASSLDTTNYGYT	TRBV5-1	TRBJ1-2
SVLVGGGISGGSDTQY	TRBV29-1	TRBJ2-3
ASSPEAVSYEQY	TRBV5-1	NA
ASSREVRLFLNYGYT	TRBV7-2	TRBJ1-2
ASSQGKYSNQPQH	TRBV3-1	TRBJ1-5
ASSPEFGGTGELF	TRBV11-2	TRBJ2-2
ASSPQTGASGYT	TRBV19	TRBJ1-2
ASSESGGLYEQY	TRBV10-2	TRBJ2-7
SASIGVGTMQETQY	TRBV20-1	TRBJ2-5